The subject of this entry is one T cell receptor (beta chain). Its antigen is as yet unknown. These data are taken from a study of T cell responses to AZD1222 COVID-19 vaccine. Findings and caveats of the study: No day 14 peak samples; only post-peak repertoires were characterized.

The method was immunoSEQ multiplex PCR; TCRdb's version includes in-frame clones alone and lacks a portion of them. The repertoire consists of 180,000 or so clones, with approximately 95% occurring once and the leading ten covering 3.5% to 5%. Germline-derived CDR1 and CDR2 are SGHVS and FQNEAQ. Trimming removed 5 bases at V and 7 bases at J, with 15 bases between. The CDR3 spans 14 residues. The clonotype comes from an adult in good health. The gene calls are TRBV7-8 and TRBJ1-5, with D maybe TRBD1 (5 bases). The sequenced sample was peripheral blood, obtained on day 0 of AZD1222 vaccination. Here the CDR3 reads CASSQFGTGQPQHF. CDR3 DNA sequence: TGTGCCAGCAGCCAATTCGGAACAGGCCAGCCCCAGCATTTT.